Presented here are 3 T cell receptor beta chains from one specimen sequenced in a study of cytotoxic CD8 clonotypes in ibrutinib-treated CLL. Only in-frame clones appear in the TCRdb table, and some are missing; sequencing was by immunoSEQ multiplex PCR. Found here are about 150,000 clones, about 76% of them singletons; the top ten hold around 4.9%. The input for sequencing was PBMCs, taken after 24 months of ibrutinib treatment. Every receptor here comes from a human donor with chronic lymphocytic leukemia.

CDR3 in amino acids: CASSPVGLSYGYTF. The CDR3 bases are TGTGCCAGCTCACCAGTGGGACTGAGTTATGGCTACACCTTC. V gene TRBV18 combines with J gene TRBJ1-2, with a possible D match to TRBD1 (5 bases). Trimming removed 2 bases from V and 5 bases from J, with 12 bases in between. The CDR3 is 14 amino acids. Germline loops: CDR1 KGHSH, CDR2 LQKENI.

The rearrangement joins TRBV18 to TRBJ1-1, with D perhaps matching TRBD1 (6 bases). The germline CDR1 and CDR2 sequences are KGHSH and LQKENI. V lost 6 bases and J 2 bases, leaving 10 bases between the germline ends. This CDR3 contains 13 residues. In DNA, the CDR3 is TGTGCCAGCTCCGAGGGGGAAAACACTGAAGCTTTCTTT. Its protein is CASSEGENTEAFF.

The chain joins TRBV28 to TRBJ2-3, with 12 bases lining up with TRBD2. The CDR3 sequence is 17 residues long. CDR1 MDHEN and CDR2 SYDVKM come from the germline V gene. With V trimmed by 3 bases and J by 5 bases, 9 bases remained unmatched. Here the CDR3 reads CASSFGLAGGSGDTQYF. In DNA, the CDR3 is TGTGCCAGCAGTTTTGGGCTAGCGGGAGGGTCGGGAGATACGCAGTATTTT.